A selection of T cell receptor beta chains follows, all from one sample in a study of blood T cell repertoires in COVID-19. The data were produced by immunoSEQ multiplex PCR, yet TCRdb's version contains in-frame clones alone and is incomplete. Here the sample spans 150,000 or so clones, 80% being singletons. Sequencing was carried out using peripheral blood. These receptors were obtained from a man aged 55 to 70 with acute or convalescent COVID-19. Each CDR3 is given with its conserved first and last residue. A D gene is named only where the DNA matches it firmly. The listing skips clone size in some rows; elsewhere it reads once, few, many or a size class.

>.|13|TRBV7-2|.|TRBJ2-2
CASSSIVSGELFF
TGTGCCAGCAGCTCCATCGTGAGCGGGGAGCTGTTTTTT
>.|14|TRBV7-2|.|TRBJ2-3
CASSPVSVTDTQYF
TGTGCCAGCAGCCCTGTCAGTGTCACAGATACGCAGTATTTT
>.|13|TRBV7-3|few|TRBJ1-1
CASSLAANTEAFF
TGTGCCAGCAGCTTAGCGGCGAACACTGAAGCTTTCTTT
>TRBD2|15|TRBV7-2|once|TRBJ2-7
CASSWKTSGSYEQYF
TGTGCCAGCAGCTGGAAGACTAGCGGATCCTACGAGCAGTACTTC
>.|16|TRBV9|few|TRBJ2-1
CASSAGLELSYNEQFF
TGTGCCAGCAGCGCAGGACTGGAACTCTCCTACAATGAGCAGTTCTTC
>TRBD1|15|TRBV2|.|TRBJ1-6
CASRGDSRLDSPLHF
TGTGCCAGCAGAGGGGACAGCCGTCTGGATTCACCCCTCCACTTT
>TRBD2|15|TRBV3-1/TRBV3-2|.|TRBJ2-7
CASSLGLAASYEQYF
TGTGCCAGCAGCCTCGGACTAGCGGCTTCCTACGAGCAGTACTTC
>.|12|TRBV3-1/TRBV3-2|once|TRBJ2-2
CASSLNTGELFF
TGTGCCAGCAGCCTAAACACCGGGGAGCTGTTTTTT
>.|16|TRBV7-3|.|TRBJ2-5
CASSLTPGRGQETQYF
TGTGCCAGCAGTCTAACCCCGGGGAGGGGGCAAGAGACCCAGTACTTC
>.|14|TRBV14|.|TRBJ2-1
CASSQDVYYNEQFF
TGTGCCAGCAGCCAAGATGTCTATTACAATGAGCAGTTCTTC
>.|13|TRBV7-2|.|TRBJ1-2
CASSLEETGGYTF
TGTGCCAGCAGCTTAGAGGAAACAGGGGGCTACACCTTC
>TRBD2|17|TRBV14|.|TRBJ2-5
CASSPMGLAGAAETQYF
TGTGCCAGCAGCCCAATGGGACTAGCGGGAGCGGCAGAGACCCAGTACTTC
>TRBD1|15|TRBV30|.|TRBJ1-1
CAWNRDSKRNTEAFF
TGTGCCTGGAACCGGGACAGTAAACGGAACACTGAAGCTTTCTTT
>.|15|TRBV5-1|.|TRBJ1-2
CASSSGGGGGYGYTF
TGCGCCAGCAGCTCGGGCGGGGGAGGCGGCTATGGCTACACCTTC
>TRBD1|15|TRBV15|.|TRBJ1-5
CATSIDRGGNQPQHF
TGTGCCACCAGCATTGACAGGGGGGGCAATCAGCCCCAGCATTTT
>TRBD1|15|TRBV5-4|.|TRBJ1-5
CASSLDLQGYQPQHF
TGTGCCAGCAGCTTGGATTTACAGGGGTATCAGCCCCAGCATTTT
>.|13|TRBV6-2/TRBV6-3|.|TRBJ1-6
CASSYSIRGPLHF
TGTGCCAGCAGTTACTCGATCAGGGGCCCCCTCCACTTT
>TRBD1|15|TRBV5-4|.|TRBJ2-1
CASSLGQGTYNEQFF
TGTGCCAGCAGCTTAGGACAGGGAACCTACAATGAGCAGTTCTTC
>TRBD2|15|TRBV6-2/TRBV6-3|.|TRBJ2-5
CASSPPGTSSETQYF
TGTGCCAGCAGTCCCCCCGGGACTAGCAGTGAGACCCAGTACTTC
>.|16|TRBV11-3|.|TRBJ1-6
CASSSVGKGALSPLHF
TGTGCCAGCAGCTCGGTAGGGAAAGGGGCACTTTCACCCCTCCACTTT
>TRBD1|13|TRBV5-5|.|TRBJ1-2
CASSPDRVDGYTF
TGTGCCAGCAGCCCCGACAGGGTGGATGGCTACACCTTC
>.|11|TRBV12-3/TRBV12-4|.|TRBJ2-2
CASRRSGELFF
TGTGCCAGCAGGAGGTCCGGGGAGCTGTTTTTT